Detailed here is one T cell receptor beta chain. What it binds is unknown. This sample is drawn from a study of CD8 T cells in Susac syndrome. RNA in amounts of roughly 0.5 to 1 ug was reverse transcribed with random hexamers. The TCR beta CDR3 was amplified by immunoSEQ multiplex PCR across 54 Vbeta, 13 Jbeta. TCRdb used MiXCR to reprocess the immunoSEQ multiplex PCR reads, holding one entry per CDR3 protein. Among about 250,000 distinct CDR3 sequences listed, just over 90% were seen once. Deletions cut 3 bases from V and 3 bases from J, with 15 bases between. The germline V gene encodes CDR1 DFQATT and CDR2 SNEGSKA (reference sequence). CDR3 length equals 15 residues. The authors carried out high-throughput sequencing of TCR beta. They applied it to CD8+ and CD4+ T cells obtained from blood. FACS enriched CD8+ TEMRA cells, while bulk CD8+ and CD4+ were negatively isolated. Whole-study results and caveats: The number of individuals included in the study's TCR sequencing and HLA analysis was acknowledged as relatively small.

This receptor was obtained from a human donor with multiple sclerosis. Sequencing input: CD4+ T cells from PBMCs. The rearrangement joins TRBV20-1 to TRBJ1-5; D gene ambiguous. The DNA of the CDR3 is TGCAGTGCTAGTCGGCCTTGGCCTTTCAATCAGCCCCAGCATTTT. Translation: CSASRPWPFNQPQHF.